Listed below are T cell receptor beta chains from one sample, sequenced in a study of cytomegalovirus exposure and HLA in healthy donors. The protocol was immunoSEQ multiplex PCR, while the TCRdb copy is restricted to in-frame clones and leaves out a portion. Here the sample spans about 130,000 clones, around 80% being singletons. Material for sequencing was PBMCs. These receptors came from a young man in good health and CMV-seropositive. Both conserved end residues are part of each CDR3. Each record gives: D gene, V gene, clone size, J gene, CDR3 DNA, CDR3 protein. A D gene is named only where the DNA matches it firmly. Some rows mark clone size as missing; the rest say once, few, many or name a class of expanded clone.

>NA|TRBV6-6|NA|TRBJ1-1
TGTGCCAGCAGTTATATACAGGAGAACACTGAAGCTTTCTTT
CASSYIQENTEAFF
>TRBD2|TRBV11-3|NA|TRBJ2-7
TGTGCCAGCAGCTTAGGGGTTGCGGGAGCCGAGCAGTACTTC
CASSLGVAGAEQYF
>NA|TRBV5-4|NA|TRBJ2-6
TGTGCCAGCAGCTCGGAGGGACCGAGCTCTGGGGCCAACGTCCTGACTTTC
CASSSEGPSSGANVLTF
>TRBD1|TRBV7-8|NA|TRBJ1-2
TGTGCCAGCAGCGACAGGGGCGACAATGGCTACACCTTC
CASSDRGDNGYTF
>NA|TRBV7-2|NA|TRBJ2-7
TGTGCCAGCAGCTTAGCTGTCAGGACCTACGAGCAGTACTTC
CASSLAVRTYEQYF
>TRBD2|TRBV10-3|NA|TRBJ2-7
TGTGCCATCAGTGAGTCCATTAGCGGGAGTGGCGAGCAGTACTTC
CAISESISGSGEQYF
>TRBD1|TRBV18|NA|TRBJ1-1
TGTGCCAGCTCACCTGGAGAGCAGGGGGACACTGAAGCTTTCTTT
CASSPGEQGDTEAFF
>TRBD2|TRBV29-1|NA|TRBJ2-1
TGCAGCGTCACGGGACTAGCGGGAGGTAGTTTATACAATGAGCAGTTCTTC
CSVTGLAGGSLYNEQFF
>TRBD2|TRBV13|NA|TRBJ2-1
TGTGCCAGCAGCCCCGCCGGGACTAGCAGCTACAATGAGCAGTTCTTC
CASSPAGTSSYNEQFF
>TRBD2|TRBV14|NA|TRBJ2-7
TGTGCCAGCAGCTATCGGACTAGCGGGACCGTCTCCTACGAGCAGTACTTC
CASSYRTSGTVSYEQYF
>NA|TRBV19|NA|TRBJ2-7
TGTGCCAGTAGTATAGATGGGCTCTCCTACGAGCAGTACTTC
CASSIDGLSYEQYF
>NA|TRBV2|NA|TRBJ2-1
TGTGCCAGCAGTGAATTGTACTCCACTAGCTCCTACAATGAGCAGTTCTTC
CASSELYSTSSYNEQFF
>TRBD1|TRBV27|NA|TRBJ2-7
TGTGCCAGCAGTAACAGGGGTGGAGTCACGTACTTC
CASSNRGGVTYF
>NA|TRBV5-1|NA|TRBJ1-5
TGCGCCAGCAGCTTGTCCCCCGGCGGTGCGCAGCCCCAGCATTTT
CASSLSPGGAQPQHF
>NA|TRBV30|NA|TRBJ1-4
TGTGCCTGGCAAATGACAGGAGTTGAAAAACTGTTTTTT
CAWQMTGVEKLFF
>NA|TRBV18|NA|TRBJ1-4
TGTGCCAGCTCACCCCAACAGGGATCGGCGTCTAATGAAAAACTGTTTTTT
CASSPQQGSASNEKLFF
>NA|TRBV5-1|NA|TRBJ1-2
TGCGCCAGCAGCTTGGAAGGGCCAGGGCAGCCCTATGGCTACACCTTC
CASSLEGPGQPYGYTF
>NA|TRBV29-1|NA|TRBJ2-1
TGCAGCGTTGATTTAGCTTTGAATGAGCAGTTCTTC
CSVDLALNEQFF
>NA|TRBV6-5|NA|TRBJ1-5
TGTGCCAGCAGTTTGCGGTTCGGCGGAAGCAATCAGCCCCAGCATTTT
CASSLRFGGSNQPQHF
>TRBD1|TRBV18|NA|TRBJ2-7
TGTGCCAGCTCACCAAGGACAGGGGCCGAGTCCTACGAGCAGTACTTC
CASSPRTGAESYEQYF
>NA|TRBV4-3|few|TRBJ2-1
TGCGCCAGCAGCCAAGCTAGCAACAATGAGCAGTTCTTC
CASSQASNNEQFF
>NA|TRBV30|NA|TRBJ2-3
TGTGCCTGGAGTGTATCAGCAGATACGCAGTATTTT
CAWSVSADTQYF
>NA|TRBV5-4|few|TRBJ2-1
TGTGCCAGCAGCAGGGGAGGATCAAGCTCCTACAATGAGCAGTTCTTC
CASSRGGSSSYNEQFF
>TRBD1|TRBV6-5|once|TRBJ2-7
TGTGCCAGCAGTTCCCAGGGGACAGGGGATTACGAGCAGTACTTC
CASSSQGTGDYEQYF